Below, 26 T cell receptor beta chains from the same sample are listed, as sequenced in a study of neoadjuvant anti-PD-1 for oral cavity cancer. Time point noted: after neoadjuvant nivolumab, at surgical resection. TCRdb's table, derived via immunoSEQ multiplex PCR, lists solely in-frame clones and lacks some. Of 68,000 or so clones listed, roughly 81% are singletons. The starting material was PBMCs, obtained after nivolumab (anti-PD-1) treatment. The receptors here all came from a person between 40 and 79 years old with oral cavity squamous cell carcinoma.

V and J are TRBV6-1 and TRBJ1-1; 7 bases line up with TRBD1. Looked up from germline, CDR1 is MNHNS and CDR2 is SASEGT. Trimming removed 5 bases from V and 1 base from J; junction bases left unmatched: 4. CDR3 length: 14 amino acids. Written as DNA, the CDR3 is TGTGCCAGCAGTCCACACAGGGGGAACACTGAAGCTTTCTTT. It codes for CASSPHRGNTEAFF.

The gene calls are TRBV27 and TRBJ2-5, with 9 bases fitting TRBD1. There are 14 residues in the CDR3. CDR1 and CDR2 (germline): MNHEY, SMNVEV (reference sequence). V trimming: 5 bases; J trimming: 5 bases; junction bases outside the gene matches: 6. The CDR3 region has the DNA TGTGCCAGCAGTCCATCGACAGGGGGGGAGACCCAGTACTTC. Its protein is CASSPSTGGETQYF.

Concerning this clone: One end of the junction is discordant with germline, which a read error may explain. The J gene is TRBJ2-3, the V gene TRBV30; D is possibly TRBD1 or TRBD2 (5 bases each). The CDR3 loop spans 13 amino acids. Per germline, CDR1 GTSNPN and CDR2 SVGIG (reference sequence). The CDR3 DNA sequence: TGTGCCTGGAGGCAGGAACCGGGACCCTTAGGTCATTTT. This translates into CAWRQEPGPLGHF. Filled out from reference TRBV30 and TRBJ2-3, the complete variable domain reads SQTIHQWPATLVQPVGSPLSLECTVEGTSNPNLYWYRQAAGRGLQLLFYSVGIGQISSEVPQNLSASRPQDRQFILSSKKLLLSDSGFYLCAWRQEPGPLGHFGPGTRLTVL.

This sequence joins TRBV4-1 and TRBJ2-7; 9 bases fit TRBD1. V shed 0 bases and J 6 bases; nucleotides not matched to a gene: 3. The V gene's germline CDR1 is MGHRA and CDR2 YSYEKL. This CDR3 comprises 14 residues. The CDR3 loop reads CASSQDRTGAEQYF. In DNA, the CDR3 is TGCGCCAGCAGCCAAGATAGGACAGGGGCCGAGCAGTACTTC.

The J gene is TRBJ1-2, the V gene TRBV19; 8 bases map to TRBD1. The CDR3 is made up of 16 amino acids. With 7 bases clipped from V and 3 bases from J, the junction kept 13 bases outside the gene matches. The germline CDR1 and CDR2 sequences are LNHDA and SQIVND (reference sequence). CDR3 in amino acids: CASMNGQGRSHYGYTF. The DNA for the CDR3 is TGTGCCAGTATGAACGGACAGGGCCGGTCGCACTATGGCTACACCTTC. The variable domain in full, with the rest retrieved from reference TRBV19 and TRBJ1-2, is DGGITQSPKYLFRKEGQNVTLSCEQNLNHDAMYWYRQDPGQGLRLIYYSQIVNDFQKGDIAEGYSVSREKKESFPLTVTSAQKNPTAFYLCASMNGQGRSHYGYTFGSGTRLTVV.

This clone was detected only a few times. The genes are TRBV7-8 and TRBJ2-5, with 9 bases that match TRBD1. Looked up from germline, CDR1 is SGHVS and CDR2 is FQNEAQ. After removal of 5 bases from V and 2 bases from J, the junction contained 6 bases not matched to a gene. There are 15 residues in the CDR3. The CDR3 DNA reads as TGTGCCAGCAGCCTGACAGGGGGTCGACAAGAGACCCAGTACTTC. Its translation: CASSLTGGRQETQYF.

The chain combines TRBV2 with TRBJ1-1, with TRBD1 matching 8 bases. Germline-derived CDR1 and CDR2 are SNHLY and FYNNEI. This CDR3 is built from 14 residues. Unmatched junction bases numbered 9, after V lost 5 bases and J lost 7 bases. CDR3 region: CASSLDRALGEAFF. The CDR3 DNA sequence: TGTGCCAGCAGTTTGGACAGGGCGTTGGGTGAAGCTTTCTTT.

This sequence joins TRBV6-1 and TRBJ2-3, with TRBD2 identical over 13 bases. Germline CDR1 is MNHNS and CDR2 is SASEGT. This CDR3 is built from 16 residues. The junction had 5 bases not matched to a gene; V was cut back by 4 bases and J by 4 bases. CDR3 sequence: CASSVWTSGSSDTQYF. The CDR3, as DNA: TGTGCCAGCAGTGTATGGACTAGCGGGAGCTCAGATACGCAGTATTTT.

This chain links TRBV5-6 with TRBJ2-5; TRBD1 agrees at 7 bases. The CDR3 runs 15 residues. J was trimmed by 5 bases and V by 4 bases; bases with no gene match: 11. CDR1 SGHDT and CDR2 YYEEEE come from the germline V gene. The CDR3 coding sequence is TGTGCCAGCAGCACCGAAACAGGGGTGAGGGAGACCCAGTACTTC. It encodes CASSTETGVRETQYF.

This chain joins TRBV2 and TRBJ2-5, with TRBD1 matching over 9 bases. The junction had 14 bases not matched to a gene; V was cut back by 5 bases and J by 7 bases. Germline CDR1 reads SNHLY; CDR2 reads FYNNEI. This CDR3 is built from 16 residues. CDR3 sequence (DNA): TGTGCCAGCAGTCTCTCCCCCGGGACAGGGTCGGGGACCCAGTACTTC. It is translated as CASSLSPGTGSGTQYF.

This chain joins TRBV7-2 and TRBJ2-1; 8 bases line up with TRBD1. The CDR3 length is 16 residues. Trimming took 4 bases from V and 4 from J; bases not matched to a gene: 9. Per germline, CDR1 SGHTA and CDR2 FQGNSA. This CDR3 reads CASSWPPGQVYNEQFF. CDR3 nucleotide sequence: TGTGCCAGCAGCTGGCCCCCGGGACAGGTTTACAATGAGCAGTTCTTC. Full variable domain (remainder filled in from reference TRBV7-2 and TRBJ2-1): GAGVSQSPSNKVTEKGKDVELRCDPISGHTALYWYRQSLGQGLEFLIYFQGNSAPDKSGLPSDRFSAERTGGSVSTLTIQRTQQEDSAVYLCASSWPPGQVYNEQFFGPGTRLTVL.

This chain joins TRBV9 and TRBJ2-2, with TRBD1 matching over 10 bases. Germline CDR1 and CDR2: SGDLS and YYNGEE. The ends lost 4 bases at V and 4 bases at J; junction bases unmatched: 16. This CDR3 spans 19 amino acids. This CDR3 reads CASSPPYSSGTGVTGELFF. CDR3 in DNA: TGTGCCAGCAGCCCACCGTATTCATCCGGGACAGGGGTCACCGGGGAGCTGTTTTTT.

This clone has a single count. The chain uses TRBV6-1 and TRBJ2-3; possibly TRBD1 or TRBD2 for D (5 bases each). This CDR3 comprises 15 residues. Trimming took 6 bases from V and 3 from J, leaving 16 bases between them. Looked up from germline, CDR1 is MNHNS and CDR2 is SASEGT. The CDR3 reads CASRTAPGETDTQYF. CDR3 sequence (DNA): TGTGCCAGCAGGACAGCCCCCGGGGAGACAGATACGCAGTATTTT.

This rearrangement joins TRBV6-1 to TRBJ1-4; tentatively, D is TRBD1 (5 bases). The CDR3 is 19 amino acids. Per germline, CDR1 MNHNS and CDR2 SASEGT. Trimming removed 0 bases at V and 8 bases at J, with 25 bases between. For the CDR3, the DNA is TGTGCCAGCAGTGAAGCGCTTCCAGGGTTTGCACCCACAGGAGAAAAACTGTTTTTT. Protein product: CASSEALPGFAPTGEKLFF.

This chain uses TRBV5-4 with TRBJ2-1; 7 bases align to TRBD2. The CDR3 length is 16 residues. Germline CDR1 is SGHNT and CDR2 is YYREEE (reference sequence). V lost 7 bases, J lost 4 bases, and 14 bases stayed unmatched. The CDR3 DNA is TGTGCCAGCGGGGGGGGATCGAGCGGCCATTACAATGAGCAGTTCTTC. It specifies CASGGGSSGHYNEQFF.

V gene TRBV5-6 combines with J gene TRBJ2-1; 7 nucleotides match TRBD1. Germline V gives CDR1 SGHDT, CDR2 YYEEEE. With 3 bases clipped from V and 5 bases from J, the junction kept 5 bases outside the gene matches. The CDR3 consists of 14 residues. CDR3 in amino acids: CASSYGQVNNEQFF. CDR3 bases: TGTGCCAGCAGCTACGGACAGGTTAACAATGAGCAGTTCTTC.

The genes are TRBV30 and TRBJ2-3, with 11 positions matching TRBD2. V lost 2 bases to trimming and J lost 3 bases; unmatched junction nucleotides: 1. Germline-derived CDR1 and CDR2 are GTSNPN and SVGIG (reference sequence). This CDR3 region has 14 residues. CDR3 loop: CAWSRLAGTDTQYF. As DNA, the CDR3 is TGTGCCTGGAGTAGACTAGCGGGAACAGATACGCAGTATTTT.

This clone was seen once. This chain connects TRBV2 to TRBJ2-3; D gene ambiguous. CDR1 and CDR2 (germline): SNHLY, FYNNEI. This CDR3 contains 14 residues. V shed 6 bases and J shed 5 bases, with 15 bases lying between them. CDR3 coding DNA: TGTGCCAGCAGCGATAAAATCAAGGTAGATACGCAGTATTTT. This gives the protein CASSDKIKVDTQYF.

The chain is built from TRBV29-1 and TRBJ1-4; 9 bases match TRBD1. V lost 7 bases and J lost 0; bases outside the gene matches: 3. This CDR3 has 14 amino acids. Germline assignment: CDR1 SQVTM and CDR2 ANQGSEA. DNA for the CDR3: TGCAGCGGAACAGGGGGCACAACTAATGAAAAACTGTTTTTT. Translating it yields CSGTGGTTNEKLFF.

This rearrangement joins TRBV7-6 to TRBJ2-2; D might be TRBD2 (5 bases). Germline V CDR1 and CDR2: SGHVS, FNYEAQ. The CDR3 loop spans 15 amino acids. V was pared by 3 bases and J by 3 bases, with 11 bases between. Here the CDR3 reads CASSFLGADTGELFF. CDR3 in DNA: TGTGCCAGCAGCTTCCTGGGAGCAGACACCGGGGAGCTGTTTTTT.

The genes are TRBV19 and TRBJ2-6, with D possibly TRBD2 on 5 matching bases. This CDR3 contains 15 residues. Trimming cost V 0 bases and J 2 bases, with 5 bases left between them. In germline, CDR1 is LNHDA, CDR2 SQIVND (reference sequence). CDR3 protein: CASSIERAGANVLTF. The DNA of the CDR3 is TGTGCCAGTAGTATAGAGAGGGCTGGGGCCAACGTCCTGACTTTC. The variable domain in full, completed from reference TRBV19 and TRBJ2-6, reads DGGITQSPKYLFRKEGQNVTLSCEQNLNHDAMYWYRQDPGQGLRLIYYSQIVNDFQKGDIAEGYSVSREKKESFPLTVTSAQKNPTAFYLCASSIERAGANVLTFGAGSRLTVL.

The V call is TRBV10-3, the J call TRBJ2-5, with D possibly matching TRBD1 (6 bases). CDR1 and CDR2 (germline): ENHRY, SYGVKD. Trimming cost V 6 bases and J 1 base, with 15 bases left between them. The CDR3 runs to 15 residues. CDR3 DNA: TGTGCCATCAGCCCTCGGGACACCGTCCAAGAGACCCAGTACTTC. Its protein is CAISPRDTVQETQYF.

A few counts support this clone. This chain links TRBV7-9 with TRBJ2-7, with TRBD2 as a possible D gene (6 bases). CDR1 SEHNR and CDR2 FQNEAQ come from the germline V gene (reference sequence). The length of the CDR3 is 12 residues. V gave up 3 bases and J gave up 9 bases, with 12 bases separating them. Written as DNA, the CDR3 is TGTGCCAGCAGCTTCCCGGGAGCAGGGCAGTACTTC. Residues: CASSFPGAGQYF.

In regard to this clone: This CDR3 is also generated by other DNA sequences in the sample. The chain employs TRBV28 and TRBJ1-1; D unresolved. The CDR3 totals 13 residues. Trimming shortened V by 5 bases and J by 1 base, and 8 bases separated the two germline ends. Per germline, CDR1 MDHEN and CDR2 SYDVKM. In nucleotides, the CDR3 is TGTGCCAGCAGTCTCCAATGGAACACTGAAGCTTTCTTT. This codes for CASSLQWNTEAFF.

This sequence joins TRBV19 and TRBJ2-5; 8 nucleotides line up with TRBD1. This CDR3 has 14 residues. Trimming removed 3 bases from V and 5 bases from J; junction bases left unmatched: 5. CDR1 and CDR2 from the germline V gene are LNHDA and SQIVND (reference sequence). The CDR3 DNA follows: TGTGCCAGTAGTATGTCAGGGGGCTCTGAGACCCAGTACTTC. Translation: CASSMSGGSETQYF.

In its sample, this clone was seen a few times. This CDR3 reads CASGLAGTYEQYF. CDR3 in DNA: TGTGCCAGCGGACTAGCGGGGACATACGAGCAGTACTTC. The V and J genes are TRBV28 and TRBJ2-7, with 12 bases that match TRBD2. V lost 8 bases and J lost 4; bases outside the gene matches: 3. This CDR3 comprises 13 residues. CDR1 and CDR2 from the germline V gene are MDHEN and SYDVKM.